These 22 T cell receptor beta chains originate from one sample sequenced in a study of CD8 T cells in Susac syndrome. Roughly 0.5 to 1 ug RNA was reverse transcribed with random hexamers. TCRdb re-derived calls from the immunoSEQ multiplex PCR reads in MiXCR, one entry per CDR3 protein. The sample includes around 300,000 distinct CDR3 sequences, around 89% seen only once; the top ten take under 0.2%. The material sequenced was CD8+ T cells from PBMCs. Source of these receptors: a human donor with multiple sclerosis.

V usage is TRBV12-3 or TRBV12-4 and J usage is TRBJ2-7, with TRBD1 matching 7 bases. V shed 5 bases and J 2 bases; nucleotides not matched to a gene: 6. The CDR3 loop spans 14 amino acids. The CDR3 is CASSTEGTAYEQYF. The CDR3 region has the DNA TGTGCCAGCAGTACCGAGGGGACAGCCTACGAGCAGTACTTC.

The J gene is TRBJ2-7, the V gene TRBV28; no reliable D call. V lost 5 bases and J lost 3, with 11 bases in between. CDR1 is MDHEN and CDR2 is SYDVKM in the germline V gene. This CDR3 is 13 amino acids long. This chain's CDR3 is CASSRAASYEQYF. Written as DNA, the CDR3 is TGTGCCAGCAGTAGGGCGGCCAGCTACGAGCAGTACTTC.

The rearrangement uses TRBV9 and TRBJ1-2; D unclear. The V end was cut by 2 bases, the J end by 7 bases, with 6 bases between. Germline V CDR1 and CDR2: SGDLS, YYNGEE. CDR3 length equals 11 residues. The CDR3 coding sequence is TGTGCCAGCAGCGTTATGGGTGGCTACACCTTC. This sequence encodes CASSVMGGYTF.

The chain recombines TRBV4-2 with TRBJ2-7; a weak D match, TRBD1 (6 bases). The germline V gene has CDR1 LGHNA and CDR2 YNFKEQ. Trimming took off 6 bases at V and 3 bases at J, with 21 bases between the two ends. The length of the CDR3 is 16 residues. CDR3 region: CASSGELGQGSYEQYF. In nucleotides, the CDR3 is TGTGCCAGCAGTGGGGAACTGGGGCAGGGGAGCTACGAGCAGTACTTC.

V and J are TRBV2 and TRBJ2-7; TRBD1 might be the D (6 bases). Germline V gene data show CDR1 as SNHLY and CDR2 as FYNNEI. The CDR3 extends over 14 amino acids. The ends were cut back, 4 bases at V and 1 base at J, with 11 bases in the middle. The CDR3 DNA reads TGTGCCAGCAGTGGCCGGACAGCTTCCTACGAGCAGTACTTC. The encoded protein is CASSGRTASYEQYF.

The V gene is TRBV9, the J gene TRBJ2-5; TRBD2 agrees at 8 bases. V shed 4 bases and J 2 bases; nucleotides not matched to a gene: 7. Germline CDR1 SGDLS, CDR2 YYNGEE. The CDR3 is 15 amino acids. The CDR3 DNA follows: TGTGCCAGCAGCCCCGGCGGCGGGAGGCAAGAGACCCAGTACTTC. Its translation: CASSPGGGRQETQYF.

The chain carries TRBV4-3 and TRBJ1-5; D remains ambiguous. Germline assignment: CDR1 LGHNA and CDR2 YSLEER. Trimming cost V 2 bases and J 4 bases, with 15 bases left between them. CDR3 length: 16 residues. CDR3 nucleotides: TGCGCCAGCAGCCAAAGTGCCGTACAGCCTAATCAGCCCCAGCATTTT. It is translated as CASSQSAVQPNQPQHF.

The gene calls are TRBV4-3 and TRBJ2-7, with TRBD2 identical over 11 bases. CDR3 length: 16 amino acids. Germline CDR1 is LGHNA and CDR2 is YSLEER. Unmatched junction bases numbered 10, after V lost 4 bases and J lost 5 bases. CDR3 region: CASSPTGLAAYDEQYF. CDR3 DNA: TGCGCCAGCAGCCCCACGGGACTAGCGGCCTACGACGAGCAGTACTTC.

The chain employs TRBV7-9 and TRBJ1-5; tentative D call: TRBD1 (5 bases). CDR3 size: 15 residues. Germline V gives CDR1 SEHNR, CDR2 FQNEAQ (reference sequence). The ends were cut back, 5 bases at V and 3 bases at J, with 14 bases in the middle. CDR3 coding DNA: TGTGCCAGCAGCCGTACAGACAGCCCCAATCAGCCCCAGCATTTT. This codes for CASSRTDSPNQPQHF.

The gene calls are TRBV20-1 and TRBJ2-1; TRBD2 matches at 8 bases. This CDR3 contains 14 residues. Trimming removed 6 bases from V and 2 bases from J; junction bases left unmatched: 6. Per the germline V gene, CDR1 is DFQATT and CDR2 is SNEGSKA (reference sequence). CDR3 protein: CSARLASPYNEQFF. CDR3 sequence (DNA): TGCAGTGCCCGACTAGCGAGTCCCTACAATGAGCAGTTCTTC.

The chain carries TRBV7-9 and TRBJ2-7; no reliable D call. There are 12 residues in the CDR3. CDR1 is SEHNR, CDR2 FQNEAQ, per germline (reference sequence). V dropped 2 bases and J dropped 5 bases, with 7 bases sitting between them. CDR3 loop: CASSLRVDEQYF. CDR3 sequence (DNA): TGTGCCAGCAGCTTAAGGGTCGACGAGCAGTACTTC. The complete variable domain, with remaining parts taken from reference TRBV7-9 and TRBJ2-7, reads DTGVSQNPRHKITKRGQNVTFRCDPISEHNRLYWYRQTLGQGPEFLTYFQNEAQLEKSRLLSDRFSAERPKGSFSTLEIQRTEQGDSAMYLCASSLRVDEQYFGPGTRLTVT.

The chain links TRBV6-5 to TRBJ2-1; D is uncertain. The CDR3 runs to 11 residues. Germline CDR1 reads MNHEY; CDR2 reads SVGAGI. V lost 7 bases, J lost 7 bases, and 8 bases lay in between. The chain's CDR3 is CASMVANEQFF. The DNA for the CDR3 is TGTGCCAGCATGGTGGCTAATGAGCAGTTCTTC.

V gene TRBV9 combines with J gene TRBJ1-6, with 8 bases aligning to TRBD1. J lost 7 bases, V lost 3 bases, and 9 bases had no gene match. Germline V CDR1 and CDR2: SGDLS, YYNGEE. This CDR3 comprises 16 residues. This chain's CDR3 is CASSASGTGANSPLHF. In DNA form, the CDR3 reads TGTGCCAGCAGCGCTTCCGGGACAGGCGCCAATTCACCCCTCCACTTT. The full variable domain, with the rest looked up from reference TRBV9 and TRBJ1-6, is DSGVTQTPKHLITATGQRVTLRCSPRSGDLSVYWYQQSLDQGLQFLIQYYNGEERAKGNILERFSAQQFPDLHSELNLSSLELGDSALYFCASSASGTGANSPLHFGNGTRLTVT.

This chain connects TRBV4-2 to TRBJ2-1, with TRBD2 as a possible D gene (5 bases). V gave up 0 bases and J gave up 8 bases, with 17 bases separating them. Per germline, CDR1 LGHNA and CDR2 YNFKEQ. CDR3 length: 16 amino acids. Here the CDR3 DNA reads TGTGCCAGCAGCCAAGAGTCCGGGAACCCTGTCCATGAGCAGTTCTTC. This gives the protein CASSQESGNPVHEQFF.

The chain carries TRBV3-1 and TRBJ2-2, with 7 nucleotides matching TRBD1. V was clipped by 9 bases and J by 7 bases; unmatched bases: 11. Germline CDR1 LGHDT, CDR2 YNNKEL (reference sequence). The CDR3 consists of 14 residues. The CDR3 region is CASRGTESNGELFF. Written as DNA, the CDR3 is TGTGCCAGTAGGGGGACAGAGTCAAACGGGGAGCTGTTTTTT.

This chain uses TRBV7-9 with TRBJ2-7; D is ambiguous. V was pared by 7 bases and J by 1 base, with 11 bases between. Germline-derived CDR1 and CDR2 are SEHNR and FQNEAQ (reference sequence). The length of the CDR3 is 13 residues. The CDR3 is CASTPEQSYEQYF. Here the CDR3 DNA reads TGTGCCAGCACCCCGGAACAGTCCTACGAGCAGTACTTC.

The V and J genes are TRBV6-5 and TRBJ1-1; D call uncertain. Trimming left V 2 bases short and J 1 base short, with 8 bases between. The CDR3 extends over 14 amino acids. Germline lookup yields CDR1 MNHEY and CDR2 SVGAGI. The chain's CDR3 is CASSYQASNTEAFF. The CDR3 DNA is TGTGCCAGCAGTTACCAGGCGTCGAACACTGAAGCTTTCTTT.

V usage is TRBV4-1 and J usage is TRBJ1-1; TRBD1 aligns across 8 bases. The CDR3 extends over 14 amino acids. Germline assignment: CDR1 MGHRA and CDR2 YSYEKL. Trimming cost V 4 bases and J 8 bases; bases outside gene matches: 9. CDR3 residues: CASSPLTGAREAFF. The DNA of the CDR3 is TGCGCCAGCAGCCCATTGACAGGGGCTCGGGAAGCTTTCTTT.

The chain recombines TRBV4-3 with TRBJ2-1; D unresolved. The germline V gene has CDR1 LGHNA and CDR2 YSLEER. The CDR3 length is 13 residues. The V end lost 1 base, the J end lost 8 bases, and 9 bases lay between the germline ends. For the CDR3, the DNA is TGCGCCAGCAGCCAAGGTCTCGGGCATGAGCAGTTCTTC. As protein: CASSQGLGHEQFF.

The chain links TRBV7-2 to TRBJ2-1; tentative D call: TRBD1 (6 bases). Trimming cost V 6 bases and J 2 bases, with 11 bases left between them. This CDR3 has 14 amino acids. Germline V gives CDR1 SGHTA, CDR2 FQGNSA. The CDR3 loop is CASSWTEAYNEQFF. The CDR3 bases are TGTGCCAGCAGTTGGACAGAGGCCTACAATGAGCAGTTCTTC.

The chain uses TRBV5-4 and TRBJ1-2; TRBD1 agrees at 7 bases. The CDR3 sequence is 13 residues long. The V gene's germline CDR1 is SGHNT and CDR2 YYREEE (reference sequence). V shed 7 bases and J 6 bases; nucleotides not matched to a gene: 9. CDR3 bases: TGTGCCAGCCACAGGGGAGATGATAATGGCTACACCTTC. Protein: CASHRGDDNGYTF.

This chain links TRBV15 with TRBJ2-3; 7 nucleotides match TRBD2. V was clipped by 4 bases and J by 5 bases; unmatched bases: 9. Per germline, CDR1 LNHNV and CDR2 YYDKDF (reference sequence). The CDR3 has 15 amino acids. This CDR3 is CATSMRRGGEDTQYF. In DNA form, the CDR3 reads TGTGCCACCAGCATGAGACGGGGAGGGGAAGATACGCAGTATTTT.